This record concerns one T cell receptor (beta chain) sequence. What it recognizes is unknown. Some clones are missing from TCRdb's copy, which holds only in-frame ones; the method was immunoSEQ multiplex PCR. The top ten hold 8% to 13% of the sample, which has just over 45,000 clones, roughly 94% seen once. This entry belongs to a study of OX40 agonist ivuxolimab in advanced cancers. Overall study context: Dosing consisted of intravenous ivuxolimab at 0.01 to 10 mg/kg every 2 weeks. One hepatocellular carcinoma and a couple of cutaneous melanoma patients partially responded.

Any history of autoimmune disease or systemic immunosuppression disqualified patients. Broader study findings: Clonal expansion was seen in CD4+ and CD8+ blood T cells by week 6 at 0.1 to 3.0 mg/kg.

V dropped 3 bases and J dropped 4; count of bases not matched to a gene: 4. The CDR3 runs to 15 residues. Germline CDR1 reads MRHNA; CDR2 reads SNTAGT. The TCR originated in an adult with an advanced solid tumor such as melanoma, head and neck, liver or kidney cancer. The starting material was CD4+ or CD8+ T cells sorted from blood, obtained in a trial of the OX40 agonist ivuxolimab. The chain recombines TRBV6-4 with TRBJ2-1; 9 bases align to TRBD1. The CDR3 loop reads CASSEQGANYNEQFF. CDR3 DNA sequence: TGTGCCAGCAGTGAACAGGGGGCTAATTACAATGAGCAGTTCTTC.